A single sample is the source of the 26 T cell receptor beta chains below, sequenced in a study of response to subunit inactivated influenza vaccine. TCRdb reprocessed the RT-PCR reads via MiXCR and lists one record per CDR3 protein. The table lists some 190,000 distinct CDR3 sequences, over 13% of them singletons. Sequencing was performed on CD8+ T cells sorted from PBMCs, taken 4 to 6 days after vaccination. Receptors originate from a middle-aged man who received an inactivated influenza vaccine.

This clonotype was counted many times. The chain links TRBV10-3 to TRBJ2-7, with D possibly called TRBD1 or TRBD2 (5 bases each). The CDR3 has 15 amino acids. Per the germline V gene, CDR1 is ENHRY and CDR2 is SYGVKD. V lost 0 bases and J lost 1, with 10 bases in between. CDR3 in amino acids: CAISESGDVSYEQYF. As DNA, the CDR3 is TGTGCCATCAGTGAGTCGGGGGATGTTTCCTACGAGCAGTACTTC.

This clonotype came up a few times. This CDR3 is CASRPGLAGGPETQYF. The CDR3 bases are TGTGCCAGCAGGCCGGGACTAGCGGGAGGACCCGAGACCCAGTACTTC. The chain couples TRBV12-3 or TRBV12-4 to TRBJ2-5; TRBD2 agrees at 15 bases. This CDR3 has 16 residues. V shed 6 bases and J 5 bases; nucleotides not matched to a gene: 7.

This clonotype has a handful of counts. J is TRBJ1-1 and V is TRBV4-3; D is perhaps TRBD1 (6 bases). The CDR3 contains 15 residues. Trimming removed 0 bases at V and 6 bases at J, with 14 bases between. Germline V CDR1 and CDR2: LGHNA, YSLEER. This CDR3 reads CASSQDRRGFAEAFF. For the CDR3, the DNA is TGCGCCAGCAGCCAAGACCGGAGGGGGTTTGCTGAAGCTTTCTTT.

This clonotype was detected a few times. The chain has TRBV4-1 and TRBJ1-1; no clear D. V dropped 4 bases and J dropped 4 bases, with 13 bases sitting between them. The CDR3 totals 14 residues. The V gene's germline CDR1 is MGHRA and CDR2 YSYEKL. For the CDR3, the DNA is TGCGCCAGCAGCCGCGCCCGAGGGAGCACTGAAGCTTTCTTT. This codes for CASSRARGSTEAFF.

In this sample, this clonotype turned up a few times. This chain connects TRBV7-2 to TRBJ2-1; either TRBD1 or TRBD2 may supply D (6 bases each). With 1 base removed from V and 6 bases from J, the gap between germline ends came to 16 bases. Per the germline V gene, CDR1 is SGHTA and CDR2 is FQGNSA. The CDR3 loop spans 16 amino acids. This chain's CDR3 is CASSLEGDSGRNEQFF. CDR3 nucleotide sequence: TGTGCCAGCAGCTTAGAGGGGGACTCGGGTCGCAATGAGCAGTTCTTC.

The CDR3 protein is CASTLAGTPYSNQPQHF. In DNA, the CDR3 is TGTGCCAGTACCCTTGCCGGGACCCCATATAGCAATCAGCCCCAGCATTTT. The rearrangement links TRBV19 to TRBJ1-5, with D perhaps TRBD1 (5 bases). Trimming shortened V by 7 bases and J by 0 bases, and 19 bases separated the two germline ends. CDR1 is LNHDA, CDR2 SQIVND, per germline (reference sequence). The CDR3 is 17 residues long.

The rearrangement links TRBV20-1 to TRBJ2-7; possible D gene TRBD2, 6 bases. Trimming took 2 bases from V and 1 from J, leaving 24 bases between them. This CDR3 is built from 18 residues. The germline gives CDR1 DFQATT, CDR2 SNEGSKA (reference sequence). This CDR3 reads CSARPPASGGTRSYEQYF. CDR3 in DNA: TGCAGTGCTAGACCCCCCGCGAGCGGCGGGACCAGGTCCTACGAGCAGTACTTC.

To note about this clonotype: The junction does not match germline at one end; this may be a read error. The J gene is TRBJ2-7, the V gene TRBV7-8; D uncertain. The CDR3 is 15 amino acids. Per germline, CDR1 SGHVS and CDR2 FQNEAQ. The CDR3 is CASSLHFVRSNEHYF. CDR3 DNA sequence: TGTGCCAGCAGCTTACACTTTGTTCGGTCCAACGAGCATTACTTC.

The V call is TRBV4-1, the J call TRBJ2-7; D is perhaps TRBD1 (5 bases). V was clipped by 4 bases and J by 2 bases, with 12 bases between them. This CDR3 has 14 amino acids. Germline V CDR1 and CDR2: MGHRA, YSYEKL. DNA of the CDR3: TGCGCCAGCAGCCCTGGACAAGATCCCTACGAGCAGTACTTC. It codes for CASSPGQDPYEQYF.

This clonotype was observed a few times. This chain connects TRBV6-5 to TRBJ1-2; no definite D call. The CDR3 loop spans 16 amino acids. From germline, CDR1 is MNHEY and CDR2 SVGAGI. Trimming cost V 0 bases and J 1 base, with 12 bases left between them. CDR3 coding DNA: TGTGCCAGCAGTTACTCTAACAGCGGAATTAACTATGGCTACACCTTC. It translates to CASSYSNSGINYGYTF.

This clonotype showed up just a few times. The chain employs TRBV19 and TRBJ2-1, with 10 positions matching TRBD2. The CDR3 is 17 residues long. Trimming removed 3 bases from V and 7 bases from J; junction bases left unmatched: 12. Per germline, CDR1 LNHDA and CDR2 SQIVND (reference sequence). This CDR3 is CASSMGLAGARGNEQFF. CDR3 bases: TGTGCCAGTAGTATGGGCCTAGCGGGGGCGAGGGGGAATGAGCAGTTCTTC.

The DNA of the CDR3 is TGTGCCAGCAGCGCAGGGAGGAACAGTAATTCACCCCTCCACTTT. Translation: CASSAGRNSNSPLHF. The genes are TRBV2 and TRBJ1-6; D may be TRBD1 (5 bases). Trimming left V 6 bases short and J 6 bases short, with 15 bases between. This CDR3 has 15 residues. The germline CDR1 and CDR2 sequences are SNHLY and FYNNEI.

This clonotype was seen a few times. The V and J genes are TRBV7-9 and TRBJ2-5; tentatively, D is TRBD1 (5 bases). This CDR3 region has 15 residues. V was cut by 5 bases and J by 5 bases, with 18 bases left in between. The V gene's germline CDR1 is SEHNR and CDR2 FQNEAQ (reference sequence). The CDR3, as DNA: TGTGCCAGCAGCCCCCGCGACTCAGCAGGGGAGACCCAGTACTTC. This encodes CASSPRDSAGETQYF.

As to this clonotype: Since a much larger clone is just one base distant, this may be a read error. J is TRBJ2-7 and V is TRBV5-1; 8 nucleotides align to TRBD1. Losses at the gene ends were 4 bases for V and 1 base for J; bases not matched to a gene: 19. The CDR3 length is 19 residues. CDR1 is SGHRS, CDR2 YFSETQ, per germline. CDR3 in amino acids: CASSPPRQGLLGSSYEQYF. CDR3 DNA: TGCGCCAGCAGCCCTCCCCGACAGGGGTTATTGGGTTCTTCCTACGAGCAGTACTTC.

V and J are TRBV4-1 and TRBJ1-2; the match to TRBD1 covers 7 bases. J lost 5 bases, V lost 0 bases, and 12 bases had no gene match. In germline, CDR1 is MGHRA, CDR2 YSYEKL. The CDR3 has 17 residues. The CDR3 reads CASSQESPGQVLYGYTF. The DNA for the CDR3 is TGCGCCAGCAGCCAAGAATCCCCCGGACAGGTCCTTTATGGCTACACCTTC.

This clonotype has a single count. The chain has TRBV10-3 and TRBJ1-6, with 9 bases aligning to TRBD1. The J segment lost 5 bases and the V segment lost 5 bases, leaving 7 bases of the junction unmatched. Germline lookup yields CDR1 ENHRY and CDR2 SYGVKD. The CDR3 has 16 residues. The CDR3 loop is CAISWDRVEDNSPLHF. The CDR3 region has the DNA TGTGCCATCAGTTGGGACAGGGTGGAAGATAATTCACCCCTCCACTTT.

This clonotype showed up just a few times. The gene calls are TRBV2 and TRBJ1-2, with D possibly TRBD1 on 5 matching bases. With 7 bases removed from V and 0 bases from J, the gap between germline ends came to 24 bases. This CDR3 region has 18 residues. The germline V gene has CDR1 SNHLY and CDR2 FYNNEI. CDR3 DNA sequence: TGTGCCAGCATCTGGAACGCGGACAAGACCCTCGCTAACTATGGCTACACCTTC. Amino acids: CASIWNADKTLANYGYTF.

The table lists this clonotype with a few counts. This sequence joins TRBV29-1 and TRBJ2-2, with D possibly matching TRBD1 (6 bases). CDR3 length: 15 residues. Trimming removed 1 base from V and 4 bases from J, with 13 bases in between. Germline-derived CDR1 and CDR2 are SQVTM and ANQGSEA. CDR3 in DNA: TGCAGCGTTGAAGTCCCAGGGGTGGCCACCGGGGAGCTGTTTTTT. It codes for CSVEVPGVATGELFF.

In regard to this clonotype: Its ends do not fully match the called genes, so a read error is possible. V gene TRBV9 combines with J gene TRBJ2-3, with D possibly being TRBD2 (6 bases). This CDR3 has 16 amino acids. In germline, CDR1 is SGDLS, CDR2 YYNGEE. The CDR3 region is CASSDGTQESTDTQYF. For the CDR3, the DNA is TGTGCCAGCAGCGACGGGACTCAAGAAAGCACAGATACTCAGTATTTT.

This chain links TRBV12-3 or TRBV12-4 with TRBJ2-2; D gene uncertain. The CDR3 totals 12 residues. Trimming stripped 10 bases from V and 5 bases from J, with 11 bases between. This CDR3 is CATLLGTGELFF. The DNA for the CDR3 is TGTGCCACCCTGCTGGGGACCGGGGAGCTGTTTTTT.

There are a few counts of this clonotype. This chain joins TRBV3-1 and TRBJ2-7, with no clear D. Germline CDR1 LGHDT, CDR2 YNNKEL (reference sequence). V lost 4 bases and J lost 5, with 9 bases in between. The CDR3 sequence is 12 residues long. The CDR3 sequence is CASSPNGDEQYF. The CDR3 DNA reads as TGTGCCAGCAGCCCCAATGGGGACGAGCAGTACTTC.

At least ten counts were recorded for this clonotype. The V gene is TRBV5-1, the J gene TRBJ1-6; 7 bases are shared with TRBD1. With 4 bases clipped from V and 3 bases from J, the junction kept 7 bases outside the gene matches. This CDR3 region has 16 residues. The germline gives CDR1 SGHRS, CDR2 YFSETQ. The CDR3: CASSLTGAVYNSPLHF. For the CDR3, the DNA is TGCGCCAGCAGCCTAACAGGGGCGGTCTATAATTCACCCCTCCACTTT.

This clonotype has a handful of counts. The chain carries TRBV21-1 and TRBJ2-1; the table gives TRBD1 as D, unverified against the DNA. TRBV21-1 represents a pseudogene. The CDR3 contains 14 residues. In DNA, the CDR3 is TGTGCCAGCAGCAAAGGGCAGGGGGGAAATGAGCAGTTCTTC. It encodes CASSKGQGGNEQFF.

Only a few counts were recorded for this clonotype. This chain links TRBV9 with TRBJ2-1; TRBD2 is a possible D gene (5 bases). Trimming took 0 bases from V and 8 from J, leaving 9 bases between them. Germline lookup yields CDR1 SGDLS and CDR2 YYNGEE. The CDR3 extends over 13 amino acids. CDR3 sequence reads: CASSVEDSDEQFF. CDR3 coding DNA: TGTGCCAGCAGCGTAGAGGATAGCGATGAGCAGTTCTTC.

This clonotype was seen a few times. V and J are TRBV5-5 and TRBJ2-1; D unresolved. The length of the CDR3 is 12 residues. Germline-derived CDR1 and CDR2 are SGHKS and YYEKEE (reference sequence). Trimming left V 3 bases short and J 16 bases short, with 17 bases between. The CDR3 bases are TGTGCCAGCAGCTATCGGACCACCAGTGATTTCTTC. It specifies CASSYRTTSDFF.

This clonotype was found many times. The chain carries TRBV7-2 and TRBJ2-2; D is uncertain. The CDR3 loop spans 14 amino acids. The germline gives CDR1 SGHTA, CDR2 FQGNSA. V was shortened by 3 bases and J by 3 bases, with 8 bases between the two germline ends. CDR3 coding DNA: TGTGCCAGCAGCTTTCATGCACACACCGGGGAGCTGTTTTTT. Amino acid sequence: CASSFHAHTGELFF.